The T cell receptor (beta chain) under discussion was sequenced for a study of T cells in Graves' hyperthyroidism and ophthalmopathy. Germline V gene lookup returns CDR1 MGHDK and CDR2 SYGVNS. The CDR3 covers 13 residues. The ends were cut back, 5 bases at V and 3 bases at J, with 7 bases in the middle. The CDR3 regions of TCR beta were amplified from RNA transcripts. A first-round RT-PCR of the TCR CDR3 used the HTBI primer set. TCRdb fed the multiplex PCR reads into MiXCR, producing one record per CDR3 protein. This sample has 600,000 or so distinct CDR3 sequences, with around 46% found just once. The sample was peripheral blood or thyroid tissue (not recorded which). This TCR was recovered from a woman in her late teens or twenties with Graves' hyperthyroidism. The chain carries TRBV25-1 and TRBJ1-4; D unresolved. As DNA, the CDR3 is TGTGCCAGCAGTTCCCCCGCTAATGAAAAACTGTTTTTT. The encoded protein is CASSSPANEKLFF.